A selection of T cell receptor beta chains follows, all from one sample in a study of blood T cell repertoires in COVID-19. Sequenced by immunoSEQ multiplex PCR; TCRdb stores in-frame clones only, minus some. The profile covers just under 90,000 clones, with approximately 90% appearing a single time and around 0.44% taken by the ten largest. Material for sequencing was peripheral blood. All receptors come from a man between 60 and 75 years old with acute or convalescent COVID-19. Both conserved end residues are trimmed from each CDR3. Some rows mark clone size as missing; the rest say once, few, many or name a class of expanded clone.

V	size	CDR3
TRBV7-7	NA	ASSSKTGLGETQY
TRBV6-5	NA	ASSRQGAIAEAF
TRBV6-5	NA	ASRSDRAGSSEQF
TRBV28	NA	ASSFRQGSNQPQH
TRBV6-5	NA	ASSYSKGADGYT
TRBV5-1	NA	ASSLEASGSSTDTQY
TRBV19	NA	ASSGGTGAAKNIQY
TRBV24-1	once	ATSDAGGQNQPQH
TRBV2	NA	ANSGAFPETQY
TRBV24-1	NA	ATSDYPKNYGYT
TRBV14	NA	ASSPTGARPDTQY
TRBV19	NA	ASSQTGGTGELF
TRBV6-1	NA	ASSEAAGGTYNEQF
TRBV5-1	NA	ASSRGATTEAF
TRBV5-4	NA	ASSLPGQTDTQY
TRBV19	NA	ASRPSGSVEDTQY
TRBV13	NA	ASRLRLGNEQF
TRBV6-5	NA	ASSYSRSTGELF
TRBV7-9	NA	ASSLDAQSRETQY
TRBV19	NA	ASTGQQGYGYT